Presented here are 30 T cell receptor beta chains from one specimen sequenced in a study of blood T cells in healthy people across ages. The use of a sample-barcoded 5' primer and a J-beta primer mix characterized a second PCR of roughly 6 to 11 cycles. TCRdb reanalysed the 5' RACE reads using MiXCR and keeps one entry per CDR3 protein. The data show roughly 2 million distinct CDR3 sequences, about 50% seen once. The specimen sequenced was blood. The receptors come from a woman aged 40 to 50 in good health.

This clonotype was recorded a few times. The CDR3 coding sequence is TGCGCCAGCAGCCAATCGTCACCCCCGACTAACTATGGCTACACCTTC. The encoded protein is CASSQSSPPTNYGYTF. The V and J genes are TRBV4-3 and TRBJ1-2, with D unclear. Germline loops: CDR1 LGHNA, CDR2 YSLEER. V was shortened by 2 bases and J by 0 bases, with 13 bases between the two germline ends. The CDR3 is 16 amino acids.

In this sample, this clonotype turned up a few times. This chain uses TRBV5-1 with TRBJ2-1; 10 positions match TRBD2. The CDR3 consists of 16 residues. V lost 2 bases and J lost 6; bases outside the gene matches: 8. Germline V CDR1 and CDR2: SGHRS, YFSETQ. The chain's CDR3 is CASSLISSGGSNEQFF. Here the CDR3 DNA reads TGCGCCAGCAGCTTAATATCTAGCGGGGGAAGCAATGAGCAGTTCTTC.

This clonotype came up a few times. A much larger clone lies a single base off, so this may be a read error. The chain uses TRBV7-2 and TRBJ2-5; the D gene is possibly TRBD1 (6 bases). This CDR3 has 14 amino acids. The V end lost 4 bases, the J end lost 11 bases, and 20 bases lay between the germline ends. The germline V gene has CDR1 SGHTA and CDR2 FQGNSA. As DNA, the CDR3 is TGTGCCAGCAGCTCCGGGACATATCTTGATGAGCAGTACTTC. Translated: CASSSGTYLDEQYF.

CDR3 nucleotides: TGTGCCAGCGGGGAGAGAGAAGGGGCCAAATACAGCCAAGAGACCCAGTACTTC. It specifies CASGEREGAKYSQETQYF. V and J are TRBV27 and TRBJ2-5; either TRBD1 or TRBD2 may supply D (5 bases each). The CDR3 is made up of 18 amino acids. The V gene lost 8 bases and the J gene lost 1 base, with 26 bases spanning the gap. CDR1 and CDR2 from the germline V gene are MNHEY and SMNVEV (reference sequence).

The chain combines TRBV5-1 with TRBJ2-3, with D possibly TRBD2 on 5 matching bases. This CDR3 spans 14 amino acids. V lost 4 bases to trimming and J lost 6 bases, with 15 bases between them. The V gene's germline CDR1 is SGHRS and CDR2 YFSETQ. The CDR3 reads CASSPGFNSDTQYF. CDR3 bases: TGCGCCAGCAGCCCGGGGTTCAATTCTGATACGCAGTATTTT.

V is TRBV12-3 or TRBV12-4 and J is TRBJ2-4, with 10 bases fitting TRBD1. The DNA end is more similar to TRBJ2-7, so the J call may be wrong. The CDR3 extends over 14 amino acids. CDR3 bases: TGTGCCAGCAGTTTAGAAGGGACAGGGGCCGAGCAGTACTTC. This translates into CASSLEGTGAEQYF.

The chain is built from TRBV4-1 and TRBJ2-4; D possibly corresponds to TRBD2 (5 bases). The J call may be in error: the DNA end matches TRBJ2-7 better. The length of the CDR3 is 14 residues. Germline assignment: CDR1 MGHRA and CDR2 YSYEKL. The DNA for the CDR3 is TGCGCCAGCAGCCTGGAGGATTTGGACTACGAGCAGTACTTC. Protein product: CASSLEDLDYEQYF.

This clonotype was picked up a small number of times. CDR3 in amino acids: CASSHRGLGVTDTQYF. The CDR3 DNA is TGTGCCAGCAGCCACAGGGGATTGGGAGTCACAGATACGCAGTATTTT. The chain couples TRBV7-9 to TRBJ2-3, with 7 bases that match TRBD1. CDR1 is SEHNR and CDR2 is FQNEAQ in the germline V gene (reference sequence). Losses at the gene ends were 5 bases for V and 2 bases for J; bases not matched to a gene: 10. The CDR3 contains 16 residues.

The sample holds one count of this clonotype. The chain uses TRBV6-1 and TRBJ2-3; TRBD2 aligns across 10 bases. V gave up 6 bases and J gave up 1 base; unmatched junction bases: 7. The CDR3 is 16 residues long. The germline CDR1 and CDR2 sequences are MNHNS and SASEGT. CDR3 in amino acids: CASSALSGGRTDTQYF. CDR3 in DNA: TGTGCCAGCAGCGCCCTTAGCGGGGGGCGCACAGATACGCAGTATTTT.

This chain connects TRBV18 to TRBJ1-5; the D is unclear. Trimming cost V 3 bases and J 3 bases, with 12 bases left between them. Germline CDR1 is KGHSH and CDR2 is LQKENI. This CDR3 comprises 15 residues. Here the CDR3 reads CASSPSGGLNQPQHF. The CDR3, as DNA: TGTGCCAGCTCACCCTCAGGCGGGCTCAATCAGCCCCAGCATTTT.

Here the CDR3 DNA reads TGCAGTGCTAGAGTGCGGGCAGGCGAGCAGTACTTC. Amino acid sequence: CSARVRAGEQYF. The chain recombines TRBV20-1 with TRBJ2-4; the D gene is possibly TRBD2 (5 bases). The DNA end is a closer match to TRBJ2-7, so the J assignment may be wrong. Germline V CDR1 and CDR2: DFQATT, SNEGSKA (reference sequence). The CDR3 covers 12 residues.

This chain links TRBV7-9 with TRBJ1-1; TRBD1 agrees at 7 bases. Losses at the gene ends were 3 bases for V and 4 bases for J; bases not matched to a gene: 11. This CDR3 spans 16 amino acids. Per germline, CDR1 SEHNR and CDR2 FQNEAQ (reference sequence). The CDR3 is CASSFKTGIGGTEAFF. The CDR3 bases are TGTGCCAGCAGCTTTAAGACAGGGATCGGAGGCACTGAAGCTTTCTTT.

In DNA, the CDR3 is TGTGCCAGCGTTGGCAATGAGCAGTTCTTC. Translation gives CASVGNEQFF. The rearrangement joins TRBV2 to TRBJ2-1; D unclear. This CDR3 is 10 amino acids long. The V end lost 8 bases, the J end lost 6 bases, and 5 bases lay between the germline ends. The germline gives CDR1 SNHLY, CDR2 FYNNEI.

This chain joins TRBV29-1 and TRBJ1-1, with TRBD1 as a possible D gene (5 bases). The CDR3 length is 11 residues. The V gene's germline CDR1 is SQVTM and CDR2 ANQGSEA. CDR3: CGWGSNTEAFF. CDR3 sequence (DNA): TGCGGCTGGGGCAGTAACACTGAAGCTTTCTTT.

As to this clonotype: One end of the junction does not line up with germline, which may come from a read error. This chain connects TRBV29-1 to TRBJ1-5; D perhaps matches TRBD1 (5 bases). Germline lookup yields CDR1 SQVTM and CDR2 ANQGSEA. This CDR3 region has 14 residues. CDR3 DNA: TGCGGCGTTGGGGACCCGCAGGGCAATCAGCCCCAGCATTTT. Protein sequence: CGVGDPQGNQPQHF.

The chain has TRBV7-2 and TRBJ2-5; TRBD1 aligns across 8 bases. V shed 5 bases and J 9 bases; nucleotides not matched to a gene: 11. Germline V gives CDR1 SGHTA, CDR2 FQGNSA. CDR3 length equals 14 residues. The CDR3 nucleotides are TGTGCCAGCAGCCCCGGACAGGGAAGTAATGCCCAGTACTTC. Its protein is CASSPGQGSNAQYF.

The rearrangement uses TRBV12-3 or TRBV12-4 and TRBJ2-1, with 9 bases that match TRBD2. Trimming took 2 bases from V and 3 from J; bases not matched to a gene: 5. The CDR3 runs 16 residues. The CDR3 here is CASSLQAGGIYNEQFF. The CDR3 DNA reads TGTGCCAGCAGTTTACAGGCGGGGGGGATCTACAATGAGCAGTTCTTC.

This clonotype was seen a handful of times. This chain links TRBV25-1 with TRBJ2-3; D not certain. The CDR3 totals 14 residues. Per germline, CDR1 MGHDK and CDR2 SYGVNS. Trimming removed 4 bases from V and 2 bases from J, with 10 bases in between. The DNA of the CDR3 is TGTGCCAGCAGTGCCCCGGGCCCCACAGATACGCAGTATTTT. It is translated as CASSAPGPTDTQYF. The full variable domain, its missing parts supplied by reference TRBV25-1 and TRBJ2-3, is EADIYQTPRYLVIGTGKKITLECSQTMGHDKMYWYQQDPGMELHLIHYSYGVNSTEKGDLSSESTVSRIRTEHFPLTLESARPSHTSQYLCASSAPGPTDTQYFGPGTRLTVL.

This chain joins TRBV2 and TRBJ1-5, with 8 bases lining up with TRBD1. The CDR3 is 14 amino acids. The germline V gene has CDR1 SNHLY and CDR2 FYNNEI. V was clipped by 6 bases and J by 3 bases; unmatched bases: 4. CDR3 in DNA: TGTGCCAGCAGGGGGACAGGAACCAATCAGCCCCAGCATTTT. It is translated as CASRGTGTNQPQHF.

This clonotype was recorded once. V gene TRBV11-1 combines with J gene TRBJ2-2; D could derive from TRBD1 or TRBD2 (5 bases each). The CDR3 has 16 amino acids. The V end was cut by 0 bases, the J end by 2 bases, with 10 bases between. Per the germline V gene, CDR1 is SGHAT and CDR2 is FQDESV (reference sequence). DNA of the CDR3: TGTGCCAGCAGCTTAGCGCTGGGGACCAACACCGGGGAGCTGTTTTTT. Translation gives CASSLALGTNTGELFF.

This clonotype was detected ten times or more. The V call is TRBV15, the J call TRBJ2-5; D remains unclear. The CDR3 extends over 11 amino acids. Germline V gives CDR1 LNHNV, CDR2 YYDKDF (reference sequence). V lost 2 bases and J lost 2, with 0 bases in between. CDR3 nucleotide sequence: TGTGCCACCAGCAGACAAGAGACCCAGTACTTC. Amino acids: CATSRQETQYF.

This clonotype was seen a single time. The chain couples TRBV24-1 to TRBJ1-2, with 11 bases matching TRBD1. V shed 9 bases, J shed 5 bases, and the junction held 10 bases outside the gene matches. The CDR3 consists of 15 residues. CDR1 is KGHDR, CDR2 SFDVKD, per germline. The CDR3 DNA reads TGTGCCACCGGAGGACAGGGGGCATATGGGTATGGCTACACCTTC. Its translation: CATGGQGAYGYGYTF.

The chain has TRBV4-2 and TRBJ1-2, with D perhaps matching TRBD1 (6 bases). Looked up from germline, CDR1 is LGHNA and CDR2 is YNFKEQ. Between the trimmed V and J ends, which lost 1 base and 7 bases, there was a span of 16 bases. The CDR3 covers 15 residues. Here the CDR3 reads CASSQVMSGGGGYTF. The CDR3 DNA reads TGTGCCAGCAGCCAAGTTATGTCGGGGGGCGGTGGCTACACCTTC.

The rearrangement joins TRBV4-3 to TRBJ1-2; possible D gene TRBD1, 6 bases. Germline V gene lookup returns CDR1 LGHNA and CDR2 YSLEER. This CDR3 region has 14 residues. V gave up 5 bases and J gave up 8 bases, with 18 bases separating them. The CDR3 loop reads CASSGYGAGEGYTF. The CDR3 DNA is TGCGCCAGCAGCGGATACGGAGCAGGGGAAGGCTACACCTTC.

This clonotype was observed a few times. The chain employs TRBV20-1 and TRBJ2-3, with D perhaps matching TRBD1 (5 bases). Germline lookup yields CDR1 DFQATT and CDR2 SNEGSKA (reference sequence). The CDR3 loop spans 17 amino acids. Trimming removed 0 bases from V and 1 base from J, with 17 bases in between. CDR3 sequence (DNA): TGCAGTGCTAGAGATATTAAAGGGGTGGACGGCACAGATACGCAGTATTTT. This sequence encodes CSARDIKGVDGTDTQYF.

The chain is built from TRBV4-3 and TRBJ2-1; TRBD2 matches 11 bases. V trimming: 0 bases; J trimming: 5 bases; junction bases outside the gene matches: 12. CDR1 and CDR2 from the germline V gene are LGHNA and YSLEER. The CDR3 runs 19 residues. CDR3 coding DNA: TGCGCCAGCAGCCAAGATTATGTGGCTAGCGGGGGGAGAGACAATGAGCAGTTCTTC. Amino acid sequence: CASSQDYVASGGRDNEQFF.

This clonotype appeared many times. The chain employs TRBV7-2 and TRBJ2-3; 11 bases line up with TRBD2. Looked up from germline, CDR1 is SGHTA and CDR2 is FQGNSA. The CDR3 is 14 residues long. V lost 5 bases, J lost 5 bases, and 3 bases stayed unmatched. The DNA of the CDR3 is TGTGCCAGCAGCCGGGGGACTAGCGGAGATACGCAGTATTTT. This translates into CASSRGTSGDTQYF.

This chain joins TRBV7-2 and TRBJ2-1; 7 bases are a match to TRBD1. V lost 5 bases to trimming and J lost 5 bases; unmatched junction nucleotides: 12. The germline V gene has CDR1 SGHTA and CDR2 FQGNSA. The CDR3 spans 16 residues. CDR3 DNA sequence: TGTGCCAGCAGCCGACTCTCGGACAGGAGAAACAATGAGCAGTTCTTC. Translating gives CASSRLSDRRNNEQFF.

This clonotype was detected a few times. This chain connects TRBV6-1 to TRBJ2-7; weak D call: TRBD2 (7 bases). The ends were cut back, 2 bases at V and 6 bases at J, with 14 bases in the middle. CDR1 is MNHNS, CDR2 SASEGT, per germline. The CDR3 covers 14 residues. CDR3 nucleotide sequence: TGTGCCAGCAGTGAATGGCGGGGGCAGGGCGAGCAGTACTTC. The encoded protein is CASSEWRGQGEQYF.

This chain links TRBV27 with TRBJ2-3; perhaps TRBD2 as D (6 bases). The CDR3 runs 14 residues. Trimming shortened V by 0 bases and J by 6 bases, and 10 bases separated the two germline ends. Germline V lookup: CDR1 MNHEY, CDR2 SMNVEV (reference sequence). The CDR3 here is CASSLSRETDTQYF. The DNA of the CDR3 is TGTGCCAGCAGTTTATCGCGGGAAACGGATACGCAGTATTTT.